This T cell receptor (beta chain) derives from a study of T cell responses to AZD1222 COVID-19 vaccine. This clone came up a few times. Antigen unknown. Findings of the study overall: An increase in Spike-specific TCR breadth and depth was observed after two AZD1222 doses. Vaccine-related CD4 TCRs covered spike, predominating at 160-218 and 743-854. Clonal diversity may have been underestimated in mostly white British donors.

TCRdb's copy holds only in-frame clones and misses some; the assay was immunoSEQ multiplex PCR. The table includes roughly 120,000 clones, about four fifths detected once. Germline values: CDR1 MDHEN, CDR2 SYDVKM. Trimming cost V 4 bases and J 3 bases; bases outside gene matches: 12. This CDR3 has 17 amino acids. The clonotype was recovered from an adult in good health. This specimen consisted of peripheral blood, obtained on day 0 of AZD1222 vaccination. The J gene is TRBJ2-7, the V gene TRBV28; TRBD2 aligns across 10 bases. The CDR3 protein is CASSSPRLASGSYEQYF. CDR3 nucleotide sequence: TGTGCCAGCAGTTCCCCGCGGTTGGCTAGCGGGAGCTACGAGCAGTACTTC.